These 25 T cell receptor beta chains were all obtained from the same sample, sequenced in a study of blood T cell repertoires in COVID-19. Generated by immunoSEQ multiplex PCR, the TCRdb table keeps only in-frame clones and is missing some. The table shows roughly 500,000 clones, with roughly 88% occurring only once. Specimen: PBMCs or T cells enriched from blood (not recorded which). These receptors all stem from a middle-aged woman who had recovered from COVID-19.

The chain links TRBV7-2 to TRBJ2-7; 7 bases line up with TRBD2. J was trimmed by 1 base and V by 0 bases; bases with no gene match: 0. CDR3 length equals 14 residues. CDR1 and CDR2 from the germline V gene are SGHTA and FQGNSA. The CDR3, as DNA: TGTGCCAGCAGCTTAGCCGGGAGGTCCTACGAGCAGTACTTC. It is translated as CASSLAGRSYEQYF.

The chain combines TRBV6-2 or TRBV6-3 with TRBJ1-2; tentative D call: TRBD1 (5 bases). This CDR3 is built from 11 residues. Germline V lookup: CDR1 MNHEY, CDR2 SVGEGT. Between the trimmed V and J ends, which lost 5 bases and 8 bases, there was a span of 9 bases. CDR3 sequence (DNA): TGTGCCAGCAGTGAGGGACTGGGCTACACCTTC. Its protein is CASSEGLGYTF.

The V gene is TRBV7-6, the J gene TRBJ1-1; D is perhaps TRBD1 (5 bases). The germline V gene has CDR1 SGHVS and CDR2 FNYEAQ. V was trimmed by 0 bases and J by 0 bases, leaving 14 bases between them. The CDR3 has 17 amino acids. The CDR3 protein is CASSLAEGRKVNTEAFF. The CDR3 DNA reads TGTGCCAGCAGCTTAGCGGAGGGGCGGAAAGTGAACACTGAAGCTTTCTTT.

Notes on this clone: The sample contains more than one DNA sequence encoding this CDR3. The gene calls are TRBV5-1 and TRBJ2-1; D ambiguous. V was cut by 2 bases and J by 0 bases, with 9 bases left in between. This CDR3 spans 15 amino acids. CDR1 and CDR2 from the germline V gene are SGHRS and YFSETQ. CDR3 amino acids: CASSFTESSYNEQFF. The CDR3 region has the DNA TGCGCCAGCAGCTTCACAGAAAGCTCCTACAATGAGCAGTTCTTC.

V usage is TRBV6-2 or TRBV6-3 and J usage is TRBJ2-5; D gene unclear. Germline CDR1 reads MNHEY; CDR2 reads SVGEGT. The CDR3 has 14 residues. Trimming stripped 3 bases from V and 4 bases from J, with 12 bases between. CDR3 in DNA: TGTGCCAGCAGTTATCTTAGCTCGGGAGAGACCCAGTACTTC. Translated: CASSYLSSGETQYF.

V usage is TRBV6-5 and J usage is TRBJ2-1, with D possibly being TRBD2 (6 bases). Trimming stripped 4 bases from V and 4 bases from J, with 11 bases between. The CDR3 contains 14 residues. Germline V lookup: CDR1 MNHEY, CDR2 SVGAGI. The CDR3 nucleotides are TGTGCCAGCAGTTTTAGCGGTAGTTACAATGAGCAGTTCTTC. Translation gives CASSFSGSYNEQFF.

V usage is TRBV16 and J usage is TRBJ1-2; D not resolved. The CDR3 is 14 residues long. Trimming left V 0 bases short and J 4 bases short, with 9 bases between. CDR1 and CDR2 (germline): KGHSY, FQNENV. The CDR3 is CASSQSRETYGYTF. DNA of the CDR3: TGTGCCAGCAGCCAATCGCGGGAAACCTATGGCTACACCTTC.

The V and J genes are TRBV7-9 and TRBJ1-5; 8 nucleotides agree with TRBD1. There are 18 residues in the CDR3. V trimming: 5 bases; J trimming: 2 bases; junction bases outside the gene matches: 14. The germline gives CDR1 SEHNR, CDR2 FQNEAQ (reference sequence). Here the CDR3 reads CASSHNLQGAEGNQPQHF. CDR3 sequence (DNA): TGTGCCAGCAGCCACAATCTCCAGGGGGCGGAGGGCAATCAGCCCCAGCATTTT.

This clone was counted a single time. The J gene is TRBJ2-1, the V gene TRBV9; 8 bases align to TRBD2. V dropped 3 bases and J dropped 0; count of bases not matched to a gene: 8. Germline loops: CDR1 SGDLS, CDR2 YYNGEE. The CDR3 spans 17 residues. CDR3: CASSAALTSGSYNEQFF. Written as DNA, the CDR3 is TGTGCCAGCAGCGCCGCTCTCACTAGCGGCTCCTACAATGAGCAGTTCTTC.

The V and J genes are TRBV7-2 and TRBJ2-7; possibly TRBD1 for D (6 bases). This CDR3 comprises 16 residues. Trimming shortened V by 5 bases and J by 6 bases, and 23 bases separated the two germline ends. Germline V gene data show CDR1 as SGHTA and CDR2 as FQGNSA. CDR3 amino acids: CASSPSRVGAPLEQYF. The CDR3 DNA reads as TGTGCCAGCAGCCCCTCCCGGGTGGGGGCCCCTCTCGAGCAGTACTTC.

The chain employs TRBV4-3 and TRBJ2-7; D is possibly TRBD1 (5 bases). From germline, CDR1 is LGHNA and CDR2 YSLEER. The CDR3 runs 15 residues. Trimming pared 1 base from V and 3 bases from J, leaving 13 bases between. The CDR3 coding sequence is TGCGCCAGCAGCCAAGGGTTGCCCCAGGGCTACGAGCAGTACTTC. Translating gives CASSQGLPQGYEQYF.

The chain has TRBV9 and TRBJ2-2; 11 positions agree with TRBD1. The ends lost 4 bases at V and 6 bases at J; junction bases unmatched: 14. The CDR3 has 18 residues. CDR1 SGDLS and CDR2 YYNGEE come from the germline V gene. The CDR3 DNA sequence: TGTGCCAGCAGCTCCCATCATCCCGGGACAGGGGGTCCCGGGGAGCTGTTTTTT. This gives the protein CASSSHHPGTGGPGELFF.

The count of this clone is one. The CDR3 loop reads CASSFVTGGDYEQYF. Here the CDR3 DNA reads TGTGCCAGCAGCTTTGTAACTGGGGGCGACTACGAGCAGTACTTC. The V gene is TRBV7-9, the J gene TRBJ2-7; a weak D match, TRBD1 (6 bases). CDR3 length equals 15 residues. Per germline, CDR1 SEHNR and CDR2 FQNEAQ (reference sequence). The ends were cut back, 3 bases at V and 3 bases at J, with 15 bases in the middle.

V and J are TRBV7-8 and TRBJ2-1; no clear D. The germline V gene has CDR1 SGHVS and CDR2 FQNEAQ. Deletions cut 1 base from V and 6 bases from J, with 10 bases between. This CDR3 is 14 amino acids long. CDR3 nucleotide sequence: TGTGCCAGCAGCTTAGACTACCTGGCCAATGAGCAGTTCTTC. Its translation is CASSLDYLANEQFF.

The rearrangement uses TRBV7-2 and TRBJ2-3; 11 bases fit TRBD2. V shed 1 base and J 6 bases; nucleotides not matched to a gene: 6. The CDR3 has 16 amino acids. CDR1 and CDR2 (germline): SGHTA, FQGNSA. Here the CDR3 reads CASSLGLAGGEDTQYF. The CDR3 coding sequence is TGTGCCAGCAGCTTAGGCCTAGCGGGAGGAGAGGATACGCAGTATTTT.

The chain combines TRBV7-8 with TRBJ2-1; D is possibly TRBD2 (6 bases). CDR1 SGHVS and CDR2 FQNEAQ come from the germline V gene. V lost 5 bases to trimming and J lost 9 bases, with 23 bases between them. There are 16 residues in the CDR3. CDR3 in amino acids: CASSRIESGLAGEQFF. The CDR3 nucleotides read TGTGCCAGCAGCCGGATAGAGAGCGGGCTCGCCGGTGAGCAGTTCTTC.

The chain links TRBV18 to TRBJ1-5; 7 positions match TRBD1. V shed 5 bases and J 3 bases; nucleotides not matched to a gene: 1. The CDR3 sequence is 13 residues long. CDR1 and CDR2 from the germline V gene are KGHSH and LQKENI. CDR3: CASSDRVNQPQHF. The CDR3 DNA reads as TGTGCCAGCTCAGACAGGGTCAATCAGCCCCAGCATTTT.

The gene calls are TRBV12-3 or TRBV12-4 and TRBJ2-1, with D tentatively TRBD2 (5 bases). The CDR3 is 12 residues long. Trimming removed 3 bases at V and 10 bases at J, with 10 bases between. CDR3: CASSFYGEEQFF. The DNA for the CDR3 is TGTGCCAGCAGTTTTTATGGGGAGGAGCAGTTCTTC.

This chain uses TRBV2 with TRBJ1-1, with D possibly matching TRBD1 (5 bases). Germline CDR1 is SNHLY and CDR2 is FYNNEI. With 8 bases removed from V and 7 bases from J, the gap between germline ends came to 14 bases. This CDR3 spans 12 amino acids. CDR3 in DNA: TGTGCCAGCGCTGACTGGGGCAATGAAGCTTTCTTT. Encoded protein: CASADWGNEAFF.

The V and J genes are TRBV19 and TRBJ2-7, with D possibly TRBD2 on 6 matching bases. The CDR3 contains 14 residues. The V gene's germline CDR1 is LNHDA and CDR2 SQIVND (reference sequence). V gave up 5 bases and J gave up 2 bases, with 13 bases separating them. The CDR3 here is CASSVSGRTYEQYF. The CDR3 DNA reads TGTGCCAGTAGTGTTAGCGGACGCACCTACGAGCAGTACTTC.

This rearrangement joins TRBV19 to TRBJ1-5; 7 bases fit TRBD1. The germline CDR1 and CDR2 sequences are LNHDA and SQIVND (reference sequence). After removal of 4 bases from V and 0 bases from J, the junction contained 15 bases not matched to a gene. CDR3 length: 19 residues. The CDR3 region is CASSRPRTGDLYSNQPQHF. The CDR3, as DNA: TGTGCCAGTAGTAGGCCCCGGACAGGCGATTTATATAGCAATCAGCCCCAGCATTTT. The complete variable domain, with remaining parts taken from reference TRBV19 and TRBJ1-5, reads DGGITQSPKYLFRKEGQNVTLSCEQNLNHDAMYWYRQDPGQGLRLIYYSQIVNDFQKGDIAEGYSVSREKKESFPLTVTSAQKNPTAFYLCASSRPRTGDLYSNQPQHFGDGTRLSIL.

The rearrangement joins TRBV7-9 to TRBJ2-1; 8 bases are a match to TRBD1. This CDR3 has 14 amino acids. The trim removed 3 bases at V and 5 bases at J, leaving 3 bases unmatched. From germline, CDR1 is SEHNR and CDR2 FQNEAQ (reference sequence). The CDR3 nucleotides are TGTGCCAGCAGCTTCCGGACAGGGAACAATGAGCAGTTCTTC. Protein: CASSFRTGNNEQFF.

The chain joins TRBV25-1 to TRBJ1-4, with D perhaps TRBD1 (5 bases). Trimming took 6 bases from V and 7 from J, leaving 15 bases between them. The CDR3 has 14 residues. Germline CDR1 is MGHDK and CDR2 is SYGVNS. The CDR3 reads CASSDRLGGEKLFF. CDR3 sequence (DNA): TGTGCCAGCAGCGACAGACTGGGTGGTGAAAAACTGTTTTTT.

V usage is TRBV29-1 and J usage is TRBJ1-1; 8 nucleotides line up with TRBD1. The CDR3 spans 14 residues. J lost 3 bases, V lost 6 bases, and 9 bases had no gene match. Germline V gives CDR1 SQVTM, CDR2 ANQGSEA. The CDR3 DNA reads as TGCAGCGTCCGGCCAGGGGGCCGATACACTGAAGCTTTCTTT. Protein sequence: CSVRPGGRYTEAFF.

For the CDR3, the DNA is TGTGCCAGCAGTGAATCCGGGGGATACGGCTACACCTTC. Its protein is CASSESGGYGYTF. The chain is built from TRBV25-1 and TRBJ1-2; the D gene is possibly TRBD1 (5 bases). Trimming cost V 1 base and J 8 bases, with 11 bases left between them. In germline, CDR1 is MGHDK, CDR2 SYGVNS. This CDR3 comprises 13 residues.